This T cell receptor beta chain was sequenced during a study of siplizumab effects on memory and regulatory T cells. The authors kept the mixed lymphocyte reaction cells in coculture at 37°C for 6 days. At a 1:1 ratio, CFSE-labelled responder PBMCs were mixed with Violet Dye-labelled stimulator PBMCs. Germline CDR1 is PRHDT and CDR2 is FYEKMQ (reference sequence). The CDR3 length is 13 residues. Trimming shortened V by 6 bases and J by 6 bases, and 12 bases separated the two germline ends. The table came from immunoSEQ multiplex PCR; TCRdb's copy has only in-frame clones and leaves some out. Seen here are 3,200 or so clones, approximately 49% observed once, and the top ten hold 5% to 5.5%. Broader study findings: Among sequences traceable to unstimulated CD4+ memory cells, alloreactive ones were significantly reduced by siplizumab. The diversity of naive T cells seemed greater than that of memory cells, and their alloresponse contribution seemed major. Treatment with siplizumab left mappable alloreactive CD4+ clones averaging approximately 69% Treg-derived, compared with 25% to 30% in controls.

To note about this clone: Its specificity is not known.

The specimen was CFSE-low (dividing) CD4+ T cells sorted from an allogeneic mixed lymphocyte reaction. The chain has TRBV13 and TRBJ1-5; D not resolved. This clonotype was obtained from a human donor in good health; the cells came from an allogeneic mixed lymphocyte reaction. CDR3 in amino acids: CASSWTRSQPQHF. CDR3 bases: TGTGCCAGCAGTTGGACCAGGAGTCAGCCCCAGCATTTT. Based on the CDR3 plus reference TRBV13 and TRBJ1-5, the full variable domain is AAGVIQSPRHLIKEKRETATLKCYPIPRHDTVYWYQQGPGQDPQFLISFYEKMQSDKGSIPDRFSAQQFSDYHSELNMSSLELGDSALYFCASSWTRSQPQHFGDGTRLSIL.